This record concerns one T cell receptor beta chain sequence. This specimen comes from a study of identical twins. Germline assignment: CDR1 LNHNV and CDR2 YYDKDF (reference sequence). Trimming took 5 bases from V and 4 from J, leaving 17 bases between them. This CDR3 region has 15 residues. TCRdb independently ran MiXCR on the 5' RACE reads; one entry per CDR3 protein. Among 450,000 or so distinct CDR3 sequences listed, approximately 15% were seen once. The sample was also linked to a second study, of yellow fever vaccine responses in identical twins.

The sequence was collected from a woman aged 18-35 years in good health. This chain joins TRBV15 and TRBJ2-5; D may match TRBD1 or TRBD2 (6 bases each). The specimen was CD4+ T cells sorted from blood. CDR3 loop: CATSVGPGEVETQYF. In DNA, the CDR3 is TGTGCCACCAGCGTGGGGCCAGGGGAGGTAGAGACCCAGTACTTC.